A selection of T cell receptor beta chains follows, all from one sample in a study of cytomegalovirus exposure and HLA in healthy donors. Produced via immunoSEQ multiplex PCR; TCRdb's table is partial and in-frame only. This repertoire shows approximately 100,000 clones, approximately 68% found once; its top ten account for 4.5% to 5%. Sequenced input: PBMCs. The receptors originated from a young woman in good health and CMV-seropositive. Both conserved end residues are part of each CDR3. Fields, in order: J gene, V gene, D gene, clone size, CDR3 DNA, CDR3 protein. The D gene is left open where the match is weak. Size is omitted from some rows. Given values are once, few, many or a class for expanded clones.

TRBJ2-7,TRBV28,.,.,TGTGCCAGCAGCTCCCGACTAGTTCATCAGCAGTACTTC,CASSSRLVHQQYF
TRBJ1-1,TRBV10-3,.,few,TGTGCCATCAGTGAGGGGGAGACTGAAGCTTTCTTT,CAISEGETEAFF
TRBJ1-3,TRBV7-2,TRBD1,.,TGTGCCAGCAGCTCACAACTGGGGCAGGGGGCGCGGGGAAACACCATATATTTT,CASSSQLGQGARGNTIYF
TRBJ2-7,TRBV15,.,few,TGTGCCACCAGCAGAGATACCGCGTCCTACGAGCAGTACTTC,CATSRDTASYEQYF
TRBJ2-1,TRBV7-2,.,once,TGTGCCAGCAGCCCCTGGGCCCGTAATGAGCAGTTCTTC,CASSPWARNEQFF
TRBJ1-1,TRBV27,.,.,TGTGCCAGCAGGCGATACAGGGATAACACTGAAGCTTTCTTT,CASRRYRDNTEAFF
TRBJ1-3,TRBV6-6,.,.,TGTGCCAGCAGTTCCACTGTAGTCTCTGGAAACACCATATATTTT,CASSSTVVSGNTIYF
TRBJ2-7,TRBV20-1,.,.,TGCAGTGCTAGGGCGGGGTACGAGCAGTACTTC,CSARAGYEQYF
TRBJ2-1,TRBV7-7,.,.,TGTGCTAGCAGCCTCGCCACTAGTGGTGAGCAGTTCTTC,CASSLATSGEQFF
TRBJ2-3,TRBV5-1,TRBD2,.,TGCGCCAGCAGCTTGGCCATAGCGGGAGGTGAAGATACGCAGTATTTT,CASSLAIAGGEDTQYF
TRBJ2-1,TRBV19,.,.,TGTGCCAGTGGAGGCGACCGCGACAATGAGCAGTTCTTC,CASGGDRDNEQFF
TRBJ2-7,TRBV5-1,TRBD2,.,TGCGCCAGCAGCTTGGCGGCTAGCGGGACCCGGGATTACGAGCAGTACTTC,CASSLAASGTRDYEQYF
TRBJ1-2,TRBV5-5,.,.,TGTGCCAGCAGCTTGTGGGAAGGGGCTAACTATGGCTACACCTTC,CASSLWEGANYGYTF
TRBJ2-7,TRBV29-1,TRBD2,.,TGCAGCGGGGGACTAGTTTACGAGCAGTACTTC,CSGGLVYEQYF
TRBJ1-1,TRBV18,.,few,TGTGCCAGCTCACCACCAGCTGGAGAGCTCACTGAAGCTTTCTTT,CASSPPAGELTEAFF
TRBJ2-7,TRBV7-9,TRBD1,.,TGTGCCAGCAGCAAATGGGACAGGTTCTACGGGCAGTACTTC,CASSKWDRFYGQYF
TRBJ2-7,TRBV20-1,.,.,TGCAGTGCTGTATCCTACGAGCAGTACTTC,CSAVSYEQYF
TRBJ2-2,TRBV4-3,.,.,TGCGCCAGCAGCCAAGAGGGAGGAGGATTCACCGGGGAGCTGTTTTTT,CASSQEGGGFTGELFF
TRBJ2-7,TRBV4-1,.,.,TGCGCCAGCAGCCAAGATGGGCAGACAGTGGACTACGAGCAGTACTTC,CASSQDGQTVDYEQYF
TRBJ2-2,TRBV4-1,.,.,TGCGCCAGCAGCCAAGATGTTTCAGGGTCCGGGGAGCTGTTTTTT,CASSQDVSGSGELFF
TRBJ2-7,TRBV29-1,TRBD2,.,TGCAGCGTTGGCTTTCGACTAGCGGGAGGGCCTTACGAGCAGTACTTC,CSVGFRLAGGPYEQYF
TRBJ2-5,TRBV6-5,TRBD1,.,TGTGCCAGCAGTTACGCTGGGACAGGGGATGAGACCCAGTACTTC,CASSYAGTGDETQYF
TRBJ2-7,TRBV27,TRBD2,.,TGTGCCAGCAGTCTCGGACTAGCGGGAGACGAGCAGTACTTC,CASSLGLAGDEQYF
TRBJ2-2,TRBV29-1,.,.,TGCAGCGCGACAGCGAACACCGGGGAGCTGTTTTTT,CSATANTGELFF
TRBJ2-7,TRBV27,TRBD2,.,TGTGCCAGCAGTACCCTTGGCGGGAGTTCGGGCGAGCAGTACTTC,CASSTLGGSSGEQYF
TRBJ1-1,TRBV30,TRBD1,few,TGTGCCTGGAGTACTCAGGGGGGCACTGAAGCTTTCTTT,CAWSTQGGTEAFF
TRBJ2-1,TRBV21-1,.,.,TGTGCCAGCAGCAAGAGGGACAGACACAATGAGCAGTTCTTC,CASSKRDRHNEQFF
TRBJ2-7,TRBV23-1,.,.,TGCGCCAGCAGGTGGGGAGAGAGGTACTACGAGCAGTACTTC,CASRWGERYYEQYF
TRBJ2-7,TRBV20-1,.,.,TGCAGTCCAGGACAGCACTACGAGCAGTACTTC,CSPGQHYEQYF
TRBJ2-2,TRBV4-3,TRBD2,.,TGCGCCAGCAGCCAAGAGGGGACTAGCGGGAGTGTGGCCGGGGAGCTGTTTTTT,CASSQEGTSGSVAGELFF
TRBJ1-5,TRBV27,TRBD1,.,TGTGCCAGCAGGCCTACCAGGGACAGGGTGGGTAATCAGCCCCAGCATTTT,CASRPTRDRVGNQPQHF
TRBJ2-7,TRBV28,TRBD2,once,TGTGCCAGCAGCCCCCCCGGGGGCGGGAGGGCCTCCGAGCAGTACTTC,CASSPPGGGRASEQYF
TRBJ2-1,TRBV5-1,.,.,TGCGCCAGCAGCTCGACCGGGATGACGAGCTCCTACAATGAGCAGTTCTTC,CASSSTGMTSSYNEQFF
TRBJ2-7,TRBV7-2,.,.,TGTGCCAGCAGCTCCACTAATTCCTACGAGCAGTACTTC,CASSSTNSYEQYF
TRBJ2-5,TRBV7-9,.,.,TGTGCCAGCAGCTTAGCGGGAGGATCCCAAGAGACCCAGTACTTC,CASSLAGGSQETQYF
TRBJ2-2,TRBV4-3,TRBD2,.,TGCGCCAGCAGCCAAACAGCGGGAGGCCGAACCGGGGAGCTGTTTTTT,CASSQTAGGRTGELFF
TRBJ2-7,TRBV28,.,.,TGTGCCAGCATACGTAGGGGGGGGGACGAGCAGTACTTC,CASIRRGGDEQYF